The following is a T cell receptor beta chain sequence with its context. The antigen is undetermined. The data belong to a study of shared clonotypes between healthy human individuals. Study-level points and caveats: Some clonotypes were shared by all four sorted-subset donors, while others were not shared. The non-shared ones had lower generation probabilities than the shared ones. Naive subsets tended to show greater estimated richness than memory subsets.

Sequenced by immunoSEQ multiplex PCR; TCRdb stores in-frame clones only, minus some. Here the sample spans hundreds of thousands of clones, 80% to 95% being singletons. The germline V gene has CDR1 LGHNA and CDR2 YSLEER. Trimming shortened V by 4 bases and J by 5 bases, and 12 bases separated the two germline ends. This CDR3 has 13 amino acids. CD45RO-negative cells were positively selected for CCR7, leaving out terminally differentiated effector memory CD45RA+ cells. Donors included only healthy HIV-negative adults lacking recent acute infections or vaccinations. The TCR originated in a man between 25 and 39 years old in good health. The chain recombines TRBV4-3 with TRBJ2-7; D possibly corresponds to TRBD2 (5 bases). Sequenced sample: naive CD8+ T cells sorted from blood. The CDR3 loop reads CASSPSVEDEQYF. The CDR3 coding sequence is TGCGCCAGCAGCCCCTCAGTGGAGGACGAGCAGTACTTC.